These T cell receptor beta chains were read from a single sample in a study of blood T cell repertoires in COVID-19. The assay was immunoSEQ multiplex PCR, and TCRdb's table has in-frame clones only and misses some. The table has roughly 100,000 clones, approximately 84% seen once; the top ten hold less than 10%. The source material was peripheral blood. These receptor sequences come from a man between 40 and 49 years old with active or convalescent COVID-19. The CDR3 runs from the conserved cysteine through the conserved F or W. The D gene is left open where the match is weak. Some rows have no size entry. The others give once, few or many, or a class for an expanded clone.

J gene,V gene,D gene,clone size,CDR3 protein,CDR3 DNA
TRBJ2-5,TRBV9,-,few,CASSPSGVYQETQYF,TGTGCCAGCAGCCCCAGCGGAGTGTACCAAGAGACCCAGTACTTC
TRBJ2-2,TRBV5-4,-,few,CASSSYSGVGGELFF,TGTGCCAGCAGCAGCTACTCGGGGGTGGGCGGGGAGCTGTTTTTT
TRBJ2-1,TRBV18,TRBD2,-,CASSQGLAGSKDEQFF,TGTGCCAGCTCACAAGGACTAGCGGGTTCGAAAGATGAGCAGTTCTTC
TRBJ1-6,TRBV24-1,TRBD1,-,CATSDLQGASSYNSPLHF,TGTGCCACCAGTGATTTGCAGGGGGCGAGCTCCTATAATTCACCCCTCCACTTT
TRBJ1-1,TRBV6-5,-,once,CASSYVAGKNTEAFF,TGTGCCAGCAGTTACGTTGCAGGGAAGAACACTGAAGCTTTCTTT
TRBJ2-7,TRBV6-5,-,-,CASTVGGSSYEQYF,TGTGCCAGCACCGTAGGAGGCAGCTCCTACGAGCAGTACTTC
TRBJ2-3,TRBV7-2,TRBD1,-,CASSFSLTGTRTDTQYF,TGTGCCAGCAGCTTTTCCCTGACAGGGACGAGAACAGATACGCAGTATTTT
TRBJ1-1,TRBV7-3,-,-,CASSLGPLNTEAFF,TGTGCCAGCAGCTTAGGGCCGTTGAACACTGAAGCTTTCTTT
TRBJ2-3,TRBV7-2,TRBD2,-,CASSSRTSGSTDTQYF,TGTGCCAGCAGCTCCAGGACTAGCGGAAGCACAGATACGCAGTATTTT
TRBJ1-2,TRBV7-9,-,-,CASSFDRLYGYTF,TGTGCCAGCAGCTTTGACCGACTCTATGGCTACACCTTC
TRBJ1-6,TRBV30,TRBD1,-,CAWSGSGGALNSPLHF,TGTGCCTGGAGTGGTTCAGGGGGCGCTTTGAATTCACCCCTCCACTTT
TRBJ1-2,TRBV29-1,-,-,CSVAQASGYTF,TGCAGCGTCGCTCAGGCGTCTGGCTACACCTTC
TRBJ1-6,TRBV4-1,-,few,CASSQDPGTNNSPLHF,TGCGCCAGCAGCCAAGACCCCGGGACTAATAATTCACCCCTCCACTTT
TRBJ1-5,TRBV3-1/TRBV3-2,-,-,CASSEGRSFNQPQHF,TGTGCCAGCAGCGAAGGCCGGTCCTTTAATCAGCCCCAGCATTTT
TRBJ2-6,TRBV10-3,TRBD2,-,CAISDVLAGSSGANVLTF,TGTGCCATCAGTGACGTACTAGCGGGGTCCTCTGGGGCCAACGTCCTGACTTTC
TRBJ2-3,TRBV2,-,-,CASSGGRDTQYF,TGTGCCAGCAGTGGGGGGCGGGATACGCAGTATTTT
TRBJ1-2,TRBV12-3/TRBV12-4,TRBD1,-,CASSLGTGYGYTF,TGTGCCAGCAGTTTAGGGACAGGGTATGGCTACACCTTC
TRBJ2-7,TRBV28,-,once,CASRTGTMGEEQYF,TGTGCCAGCAGGACCGGGACAATGGGTGAAGAGCAGTACTTC
TRBJ1-4,TRBV27,TRBD1,-,CASSSMDRGREKLFF,TGTGCCAGCAGTTCCATGGACAGGGGACGTGAAAAACTGTTTTTT
TRBJ2-7,TRBV6-5,-,once,CASTSDRTYEQYF,TGTGCCAGCACCTCCGACAGGACCTACGAGCAGTACTTC
TRBJ1-2,TRBV6-5,-,-,CASRSDGGVWYGYTF,TGTGCCAGCAGGTCCGACGGGGGAGTTTGGTATGGCTACACCTTC
TRBJ1-1,TRBV6-5,-,-,CASSYAGSTFF,TGTGCCAGCAGTTACGCGGGGAGCACTTTCTTT
TRBJ1-5,TRBV7-8,-,-,CASSFLREDQPQHF,TGTGCCAGCAGCTTTTTGAGGGAGGATCAGCCCCAGCATTTT
TRBJ2-2,TRBV7-2,TRBD2,-,CASSFLAGRANTGELFF,TGTGCCAGCAGCTTTTTAGCGGGGAGAGCGAACACCGGGGAGCTGTTTTTT
TRBJ1-6,TRBV6-5,TRBD1,-,CASSLDRDSHSPLHF,TGTGCCAGCAGTTTAGACAGGGACAGCCATTCACCCCTCCACTTT
TRBJ1-4,TRBV3-1/TRBV3-2,-,-,CASSLRQPTNEKLFF,TGTGCCAGCAGCCTTCGACAGCCAACTAATGAAAAACTGTTTTTT
TRBJ1-4,TRBV6-1,TRBD1,-,CASSEGGTGREKLFF,TGTGCCAGCAGTGAAGGGGGGACAGGGCGTGAAAAACTGTTTTTT
TRBJ1-4,TRBV5-1,TRBD1,-,CASSSSGQGATNEKLFF,TGCGCCAGCAGCTCGTCGGGACAGGGGGCCACTAATGAAAAACTGTTTTTT
TRBJ2-7,TRBV11-2,TRBD2,-,CASSGGPGGYEQYF,TGTGCCAGCAGCGGAGGTCCGGGGGGATACGAGCAGTACTTC
TRBJ2-1,TRBV5-3,TRBD2,few,CARSLAAGPNNEQFF,TGTGCCAGAAGCTTGGCAGCGGGGCCAAACAATGAGCAGTTCTTC
TRBJ2-1,TRBV18,-,-,CASSPPNQGFYNEQFF,TGTGCCAGCTCACCACCTAATCAGGGCTTTTACAATGAGCAGTTCTTC
TRBJ1-5,TRBV7-2,-,-,CASSLVEGSRQPQHF,TGTGCCAGCAGCTTAGTAGAAGGGAGTAGGCAGCCCCAGCATTTT
TRBJ2-1,TRBV3-1/TRBV3-2,TRBD1,-,CASSRGGTGGFYEQFF,TGTGCCAGCAGCCGAGGAGGGACAGGGGGTTTCTATGAGCAGTTCTTC
TRBJ1-6,TRBV5-1,-,-,CASSGRGPSSYNSPLHF,TGCGCCAGCAGCGGGAGGGGACCGAGCTCCTATAATTCACCCCTCCACTTT
TRBJ2-1,TRBV3-1/TRBV3-2,-,-,CASSFGGRDEQFF,TGTGCCAGCAGTTTCGGGGGGCGGGATGAGCAGTTCTTC